What follows are 27 T cell receptor beta chains derived from one specimen sequenced in a study of OX40 agonist ivuxolimab in advanced cancers. The method behind the library was the immunoSEQ multiplex PCR assay. The table was pulled from immuneACCESS by TCRdb, which kept in-frame rearrangements only. Such tables lose some clones; where checked, under half of the loss comes from unresolved V genes, and the rest has no known cause. The table for this sample lists more than 75,000 clones; approximately 90% of them were counted only once. Over 0.35% of the sample rests with the top ten. The starting material was CD4+ or CD8+ T cells sorted from blood, obtained in a trial of the OX40 agonist ivuxolimab. All receptors come from an adult with an advanced solid tumor such as melanoma, head and neck, liver or kidney cancer.

CDR3 sequence (DNA): TGCAGTGCCTCAAGCACAGATACGCAGTATTTT. Translation: CSASSTDTQYF. The chain links TRBV20-1 to TRBJ2-3; no clear D gene. Trimming took off 6 bases at V and 0 bases at J, with 4 bases between the two ends. This CDR3 has 11 residues. Germline V gene lookup returns CDR1 DFQATT and CDR2 SNEGSKA (reference sequence).

This clone showed up just a few times. The chain links TRBV5-5 to TRBJ1-5; D unresolved. Per germline, CDR1 SGHKS and CDR2 YYEKEE (reference sequence). The germline V and J ends were trimmed by 5 bases and 3 bases, with 15 bases remaining between them. This CDR3 comprises 15 residues. CDR3 amino acids: CASSLSLTINQPQHF. CDR3 coding DNA: TGTGCCAGCAGTTTATCTCTTACCATCAATCAGCCCCAGCATTTT.

The V gene is TRBV7-6, the J gene TRBJ2-2; 9 bases are shared with TRBD1. The germline V gene encodes CDR1 SGHVS and CDR2 FNYEAQ. The CDR3 is 15 amino acids. Trimming took 3 bases from V and 7 from J; bases not matched to a gene: 6. The CDR3 protein is CASSFTGQGFGELFF. The CDR3 coding sequence is TGTGCCAGCAGCTTTACGGGACAGGGCTTCGGGGAGCTGTTTTTT.

The gene calls are TRBV18 and TRBJ1-1, with TRBD1 matching 9 bases. Germline CDR1 and CDR2: KGHSH and LQKENI. The V and J ends lost 3 bases and 1 base, in that order; junction bases with no gene match: 0. CDR3 length: 14 residues. The CDR3 DNA follows: TGTGCCAGCTCACCGGGACAGGGGAACACTGAAGCTTTCTTT. Its protein is CASSPGQGNTEAFF.

The chain employs TRBV6-1 and TRBJ1-5, with 8 nucleotides matching TRBD1. Trimming removed 2 bases from V and 5 bases from J; junction bases left unmatched: 8. The CDR3 loop spans 16 amino acids. CDR1 is MNHNS and CDR2 is SASEGT in the germline V gene. CDR3 in DNA: TGTGCCAGCAGTGAATTATTAGGGACAGGCGATCAGCCCCAGCATTTT. Translating gives CASSELLGTGDQPQHF.

The rearrangement joins TRBV18 to TRBJ2-7; D is uncertain. V was trimmed by 1 base and J by 0 bases, leaving 7 bases between them. The CDR3 consists of 14 residues. The germline V gene encodes CDR1 KGHSH and CDR2 LQKENI. The DNA for the CDR3 is TGTGCCAGCTCACCACAGGAGAGCTCCTACGAGCAGTACTTC. Translating gives CASSPQESSYEQYF.

The chain couples TRBV5-4 to TRBJ2-1; perhaps D is TRBD1 or TRBD2 (6 bases each). In germline, CDR1 is SGHNT, CDR2 YYREEE (reference sequence). V lost 4 bases to trimming and J lost 0 bases, with 14 bases between them. This CDR3 has 16 amino acids. For the CDR3, the DNA is TGTGCCAGCAGCGATAGCGGAGGGGGCTCCTACAATGAGCAGTTCTTC. It translates to CASSDSGGGSYNEQFF.

The genes are TRBV5-5 and TRBJ2-3; D is uncertain. The germline gives CDR1 SGHKS, CDR2 YYEKEE (reference sequence). The CDR3 runs to 15 residues. V dropped 0 bases and J dropped 0 bases, with 8 bases sitting between them. CDR3 region: CASSLDGSSTDTQYF. DNA for the CDR3: TGTGCCAGCAGCTTGGACGGTTCTAGCACAGATACGCAGTATTTT.

This rearrangement joins TRBV7-2 to TRBJ1-2; tentatively, D is TRBD1 (5 bases). V shed 0 bases and J shed 3 bases, with 11 bases lying between them. Per the germline V gene, CDR1 is SGHTA and CDR2 is FQGNSA. The CDR3 covers 15 residues. The CDR3 spells CASSLAGVDDYGYTF. CDR3 bases: TGTGCCAGCAGCTTAGCGGGGGTGGACGACTATGGCTACACCTTC.

On this clone itself: Other DNA sequences in this sample translate to the same CDR3. The V and J genes are TRBV5-1 and TRBJ2-1; 7 positions match TRBD2. The germline CDR1 and CDR2 sequences are SGHRS and YFSETQ. The CDR3 runs to 16 residues. The junction had 4 bases not matched to a gene; V was cut back by 0 bases and J by 1 base. CDR3 DNA sequence: TGCGCCAGCAGCTTGGACCCGGGGGGATCCTACAATGAGCAGTTCTTC. This gives the protein CASSLDPGGSYNEQFF.

The chain is built from TRBV10-3 and TRBJ1-5; 7 bases are a match to TRBD1. J was trimmed by 3 bases and V by 6 bases; bases with no gene match: 5. The germline gives CDR1 ENHRY, CDR2 SYGVKD. The CDR3 covers 14 residues. Here the CDR3 reads CAIRSGTDNQPQHF. The DNA for the CDR3 is TGTGCCATCAGATCCGGGACAGACAATCAGCCCCAGCATTTT.

This chain uses TRBV7-9 with TRBJ1-1, with 11 bases lining up with TRBD1. V shed 10 bases and J 7 bases; nucleotides not matched to a gene: 5. The CDR3 runs to 12 residues. Germline-derived CDR1 and CDR2 are SEHNR and FQNEAQ (reference sequence). The CDR3 loop is CATGDRGFEAFF. The CDR3 region has the DNA TGTGCCACGGGGGACAGGGGGTTTGAAGCTTTCTTT.

The gene calls are TRBV9 and TRBJ1-1; D might be TRBD1 (6 bases). The CDR3 spans 14 residues. V gave up 4 bases and J gave up 1 base, with 11 bases separating them. Looked up from germline, CDR1 is SGDLS and CDR2 is YYNGEE. This chain's CDR3 is CASSTRQENTEAFF. DNA of the CDR3: TGTGCCAGCAGCACCCGACAGGAGAACACTGAAGCTTTCTTT. Looking up the rest from reference TRBV9 and TRBJ1-1 gives the full variable domain: DSGVTQTPKHLITATGQRVTLRCSPRSGDLSVYWYQQSLDQGLQFLIQYYNGEERAKGNILERFSAQQFPDLHSELNLSSLELGDSALYFCASSTRQENTEAFFGQGTRLTVV.

The V and J genes are TRBV9 and TRBJ2-5, with D possibly matching TRBD1 (6 bases). This CDR3 region has 16 residues. The V end was cut by 0 bases, the J end by 2 bases, with 14 bases between. CDR1 and CDR2 (germline): SGDLS, YYNGEE. CDR3 in amino acids: CASSVAAGVLQETQYF. The CDR3 DNA follows: TGTGCCAGCAGCGTAGCTGCAGGGGTATTACAAGAGACCCAGTACTTC.

This sequence joins TRBV27 and TRBJ2-7; perhaps TRBD1 as D (5 bases). With 2 bases removed from V and 0 bases from J, the gap between germline ends came to 8 bases. Germline V gene data show CDR1 as MNHEY and CDR2 as SMNVEV (reference sequence). This CDR3 is built from 14 residues. The CDR3 DNA reads TGTGCCAGCAGTTTAGTCCAGGGCTCCTACGAGCAGTACTTC. Translation gives CASSLVQGSYEQYF.

The CDR3, as DNA: TGTGCCAGCAGCGAGGCAATGAACACTGAAGCTTTCTTT. It translates to CASSEAMNTEAFF. The chain links TRBV7-9 to TRBJ1-1; D is undetermined. The CDR3 consists of 13 residues. V shed 5 bases and J shed 0 bases, with 7 bases lying between them. In germline, CDR1 is SEHNR, CDR2 FQNEAQ (reference sequence).

The chain links TRBV6-6 to TRBJ2-7, with D possibly TRBD2 on 5 matching bases. The CDR3 has 14 residues. V lost 2 bases, J lost 2 bases, and 10 bases lay in between. The germline V gene has CDR1 MNHNY and CDR2 SVGAGI (reference sequence). The CDR3 here is CASSYRGPPYEQYF. The CDR3 DNA sequence: TGTGCCAGCAGTTACCGCGGGCCACCCTACGAGCAGTACTTC.

This chain joins TRBV5-8 and TRBJ2-7; 9 nucleotides align to TRBD1. Germline trimming cut 4 bases from V and 0 bases from J; bases unmatched to any gene: 5. This CDR3 spans 15 amino acids. In germline, CDR1 is SGHTS, CDR2 YDEGEE. The CDR3 DNA sequence: TGTGCCAGCAGCCCCCGGGACAGGGACTCCTACGAGCAGTACTTC. Its protein product is CASSPRDRDSYEQYF.

V gene TRBV4-3 combines with J gene TRBJ2-6, with D maybe TRBD2 (6 bases). The CDR3 length is 17 residues. Germline V CDR1 and CDR2: LGHNA, YSLEER. V was clipped by 0 bases and J by 2 bases, with 11 bases between them. CDR3 DNA sequence: TGCGCCAGCAGCCAAGACCTAACGGGAGCTGGGGCCAACGTCCTGACTTTC. Its translation is CASSQDLTGAGANVLTF.

V gene TRBV10-3 combines with J gene TRBJ1-1, with unresolved D. Germline CDR1 ENHRY, CDR2 SYGVKD. V was trimmed by 7 bases and J by 4 bases, leaving 10 bases between them. This CDR3 is 12 amino acids long. The CDR3 DNA is TGTGCCATCAAAGACTACGGCACTGAAGCTTTCTTT. Amino acids: CAIKDYGTEAFF.

The rearrangement joins TRBV21-1 to TRBJ1-2; the listed D gene, TRBD1, was not tested against the DNA. TRBV21-1 is classified as a pseudogene. The CDR3 totals 14 residues. CDR3 amino acids: CASSKVANNYGYTF. The CDR3 DNA reads as TGTGCCAGCAGCAAAGTGGCCAACAACTATGGCTACACCTTC.

This chain joins TRBV5-1 and TRBJ1-1; D gene unclear. The CDR3 runs to 16 residues. Trimming took 1 base from V and 11 from J, leaving 24 bases between them. Germline V gene lookup returns CDR1 SGHRS and CDR2 YFSETQ. For the CDR3, the DNA is TGCGCCAGCAGCTTGAGCGTACTGGGCGCCGGCGGAGGGGCTTTCTTT. This gives the protein CASSLSVLGAGGGAFF.

In this sample, this clone turned up a few times. The rearrangement links TRBV13 to TRBJ1-2; D is unresolved. V was pared by 0 bases and J by 7 bases, with 6 bases between. CDR3 size: 12 residues. Germline CDR1 and CDR2: PRHDT and FYEKMQ (reference sequence). CDR3 nucleotide sequence: TGTGCCAGCAGCTTAGGACAGCGTGGCTACACCTTC. The encoded protein is CASSLGQRGYTF.

The CDR3 DNA reads TGCGCCAGCAGCCCGGGAGGGACTAGCGGGATCAGCACAGATACGCAGTATTTT. Protein product: CASSPGGTSGISTDTQYF. This chain connects TRBV5-1 to TRBJ2-3; 13 nucleotides line up with TRBD2. The ends lost 4 bases at V and 0 bases at J; junction bases unmatched: 8. Germline loops: CDR1 SGHRS, CDR2 YFSETQ. CDR3 length: 18 residues.

The chain is built from TRBV5-4 and TRBJ2-3, with D possibly being TRBD2 (5 bases). The CDR3 loop spans 16 amino acids. The ends were cut back, 2 bases at V and 0 bases at J, with 13 bases in the middle. Looked up from germline, CDR1 is SGHNT and CDR2 is YYREEE (reference sequence). The CDR3 DNA reads TGTGCCAGCAGCTTTCGACTATCCTCTAGCACAGATACGCAGTATTTT. Protein sequence: CASSFRLSSSTDTQYF.

The genes are TRBV5-1 and TRBJ1-4; 7 nucleotides agree with TRBD1. Germline V gives CDR1 SGHRS, CDR2 YFSETQ. The J segment lost 0 bases and the V segment lost 4 bases, leaving 6 bases of the junction unmatched. The length of the CDR3 is 16 residues. The CDR3 reads CASSLGTEATNEKLFF. CDR3 DNA sequence: TGCGCCAGCAGCCTAGGGACAGAAGCAACTAATGAAAAACTGTTTTTT.

This clone was counted once. This rearrangement joins TRBV6-1 to TRBJ1-1, with TRBD1 matching 10 bases. Germline V gene data show CDR1 as MNHNS and CDR2 as SASEGT. V was clipped by 2 bases and J by 4 bases; unmatched bases: 10. This CDR3 has 17 amino acids. CDR3: CASSEPGATGGLTEAFF. CDR3 in DNA: TGTGCCAGCAGTGAACCGGGGGCGACAGGGGGCCTCACTGAAGCTTTCTTT.